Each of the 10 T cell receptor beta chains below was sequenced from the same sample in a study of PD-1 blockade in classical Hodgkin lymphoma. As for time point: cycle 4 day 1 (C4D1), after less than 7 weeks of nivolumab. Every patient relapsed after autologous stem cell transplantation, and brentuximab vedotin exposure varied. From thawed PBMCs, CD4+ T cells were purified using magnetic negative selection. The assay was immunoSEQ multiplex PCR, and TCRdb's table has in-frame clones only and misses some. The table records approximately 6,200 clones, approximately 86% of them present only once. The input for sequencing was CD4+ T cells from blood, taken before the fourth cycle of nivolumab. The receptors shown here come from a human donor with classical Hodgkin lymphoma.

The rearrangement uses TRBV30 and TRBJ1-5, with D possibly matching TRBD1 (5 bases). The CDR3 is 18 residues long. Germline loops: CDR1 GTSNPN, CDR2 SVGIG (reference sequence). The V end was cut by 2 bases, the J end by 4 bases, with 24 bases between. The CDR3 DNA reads TGTGCCTGGAGTCCTTCCAGGTCGGGGCTCGGCAGTAATCAGCCCCAGCATTTT. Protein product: CAWSPSRSGLGSNQPQHF.

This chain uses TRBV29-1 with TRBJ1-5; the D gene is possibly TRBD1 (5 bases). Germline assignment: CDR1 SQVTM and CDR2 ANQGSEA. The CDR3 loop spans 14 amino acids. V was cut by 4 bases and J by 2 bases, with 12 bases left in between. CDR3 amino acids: CSVAGDGGNQPQHF. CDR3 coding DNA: TGCAGCGTTGCGGGGGACGGGGGCAATCAGCCCCAGCATTTT.

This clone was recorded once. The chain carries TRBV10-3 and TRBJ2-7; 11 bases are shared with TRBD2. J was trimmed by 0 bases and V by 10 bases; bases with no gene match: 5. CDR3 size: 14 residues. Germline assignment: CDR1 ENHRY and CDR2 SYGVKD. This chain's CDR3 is CATGLAGDSYEQYF. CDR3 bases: TGTGCCACCGGACTAGCGGGCGACTCCTACGAGCAGTACTTC.

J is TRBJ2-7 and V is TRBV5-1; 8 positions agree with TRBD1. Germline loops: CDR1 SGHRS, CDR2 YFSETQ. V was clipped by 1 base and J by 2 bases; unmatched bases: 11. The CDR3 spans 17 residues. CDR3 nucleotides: TGCGCCAGCAGCTTGATTAAGTACGGGACAGGAGCCTACGAGCAGTACTTC. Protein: CASSLIKYGTGAYEQYF. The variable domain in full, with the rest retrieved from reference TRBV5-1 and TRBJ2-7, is KAGVTQTPRYLIKTRGQQVTLSCSPISGHRSVSWYQQTPGQGLQFLFEYFSETQRNKGNFPGRFSGRQFSNSRSEMNVSTLELGDSALYLCASSLIKYGTGAYEQYFGPGTRLTVT.

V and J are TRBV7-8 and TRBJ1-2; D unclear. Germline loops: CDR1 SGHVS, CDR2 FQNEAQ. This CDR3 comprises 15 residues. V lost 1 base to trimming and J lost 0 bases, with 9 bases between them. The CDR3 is CASSLVDGSNYGYTF. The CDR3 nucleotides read TGTGCCAGCAGCTTAGTTGACGGATCTAACTATGGCTACACCTTC.

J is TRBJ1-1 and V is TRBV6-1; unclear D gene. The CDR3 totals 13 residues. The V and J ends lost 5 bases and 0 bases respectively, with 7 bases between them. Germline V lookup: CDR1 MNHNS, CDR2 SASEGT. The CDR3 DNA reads TGTGCCAGCAGTTTGGGAGTGAACACTGAAGCTTTCTTT. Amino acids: CASSLGVNTEAFF.

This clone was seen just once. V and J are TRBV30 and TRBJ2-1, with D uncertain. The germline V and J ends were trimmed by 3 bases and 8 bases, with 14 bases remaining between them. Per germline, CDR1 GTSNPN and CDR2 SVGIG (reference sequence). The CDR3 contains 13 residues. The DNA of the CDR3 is TGTGCCTGGAGCTCGGCGACCACCTATGAGCAGTTCTTC. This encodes CAWSSATTYEQFF.

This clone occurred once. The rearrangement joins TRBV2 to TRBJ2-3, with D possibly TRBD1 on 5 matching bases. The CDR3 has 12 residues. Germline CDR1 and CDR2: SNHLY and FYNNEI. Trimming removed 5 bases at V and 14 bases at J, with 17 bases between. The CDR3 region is CASSSIFPQGYF. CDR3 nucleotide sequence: TGTGCCAGCAGTTCAATTTTTCCCCAGGGGTATTTT.

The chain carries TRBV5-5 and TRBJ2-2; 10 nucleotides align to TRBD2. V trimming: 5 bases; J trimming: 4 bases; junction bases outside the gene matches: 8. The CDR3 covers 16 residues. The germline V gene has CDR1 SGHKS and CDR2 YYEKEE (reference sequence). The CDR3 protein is CASRSIAGGGTGELFF. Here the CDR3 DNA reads TGTGCCAGCAGATCCATAGCGGGGGGCGGCACCGGGGAGCTGTTTTTT.

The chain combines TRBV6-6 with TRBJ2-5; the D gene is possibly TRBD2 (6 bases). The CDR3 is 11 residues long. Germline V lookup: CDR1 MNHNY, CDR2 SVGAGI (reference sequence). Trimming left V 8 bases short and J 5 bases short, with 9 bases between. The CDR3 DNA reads TGTGCCAGCGGAGGGACGGAGACCCAGTACTTC. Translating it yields CASGGTETQYF.